These T cell receptor beta chains were read from a single sample in a study of cytomegalovirus exposure and HLA in healthy donors. Method: immunoSEQ multiplex PCR; TCRdb's copy keeps in-frame clones and lacks some. Of more than 200,000 clones listed, 70% to 90% were seen once; the top ten hold over 1%. The material sequenced was PBMCs. The receptors derive from a human donor in good health. Both conserved end residues are part of each CDR3. A D gene is named only where the DNA matches it firmly. Clone size appears in some rows only: once, few, many, or a class for an expanded clone.

CDR3aa: CASSWGQVSSYNEQFF
CDR3nt: TGTGCCAGCAGCTGGGGCCAGGTCAGCTCCTACAATGAGCAGTTCTTC
d_gene: .
j_gene: TRBJ2-1
v_gene: TRBV7-2
abundance: .

CDR3aa: CASSLDRLSSETQYF
CDR3nt: TGTGCCAGCAGCCTAGACAGGCTTTCCTCAGAGACCCAGTACTTC
d_gene: .
j_gene: TRBJ2-5
v_gene: TRBV11-2
abundance: .

CDR3aa: CASSDRGTEAFF
CDR3nt: TGTGCCAGCTCGGACAGGGGAACTGAAGCTTTCTTT
d_gene: TRBD1
j_gene: TRBJ1-1
v_gene: TRBV18
abundance: .

CDR3aa: CASVPQLGTGPHEQYF
CDR3nt: TGCGCCAGCGTCCCTCAGCTGGGGACAGGCCCCCACGAGCAGTACTTC
d_gene: TRBD1
j_gene: TRBJ2-7
v_gene: TRBV5-1
abundance: few

CDR3aa: CASSAGGLSYNEQFF
CDR3nt: TGTGCCAGCAGCGCAGGGGGACTGTCCTACAATGAGCAGTTCTTC
d_gene: .
j_gene: TRBJ2-1
v_gene: TRBV9
abundance: .

CDR3aa: CASSSGGTSGRSGSDTQYF
CDR3nt: TGCGCCAGCAGCTCTGGAGGGACTAGCGGGAGAAGCGGATCAGATACGCAGTATTTT
d_gene: TRBD2
j_gene: TRBJ2-3
v_gene: TRBV5-1
abundance: .

CDR3aa: CASALAGGGHEQFF
CDR3nt: TGTGCCAGCGCCCTAGCGGGAGGGGGCCATGAGCAGTTCTTC
d_gene: TRBD2
j_gene: TRBJ2-1
v_gene: TRBV19
abundance: .

CDR3aa: CASSVAGVPDTQYF
CDR3nt: TGTGCCAGCAGCGTAGCGGGAGTGCCAGATACGCAGTATTTT
d_gene: .
j_gene: TRBJ2-3
v_gene: TRBV9
abundance: .

CDR3aa: CASSTGQQETQYF
CDR3nt: TGTGCCAGCAGCACCGGACAGCAAGAGACCCAGTACTTC
d_gene: .
j_gene: TRBJ2-5
v_gene: TRBV11-3
abundance: .

CDR3aa: CASSPNNYGYTF
CDR3nt: TGTGCCAGCAGTCCTAATAACTATGGCTACACCTTC
d_gene: .
j_gene: TRBJ1-2
v_gene: TRBV27
abundance: .

CDR3aa: CASSPGLITYEQYF
CDR3nt: TGCGCCAGCAGCCCCGGACTTATTACCTACGAGCAGTACTTC
d_gene: .
j_gene: TRBJ2-7
v_gene: TRBV5-1
abundance: .

CDR3aa: CSSSPHGQGGTEAFF
CDR3nt: TGTTCCAGCAGCCCCCATGGGCAGGGGGGCACTGAAGCTTTCTTT
d_gene: TRBD1
j_gene: TRBJ1-1
v_gene: TRBV7-9
abundance: .

CDR3aa: CAISEPDRGETQYF
CDR3nt: TGTGCCATCAGTGAACCGGACAGGGGGGAGACCCAGTACTTC
d_gene: TRBD1
j_gene: TRBJ2-5
v_gene: TRBV10-3
abundance: .

CDR3aa: CASSSTGLNIQYF
CDR3nt: TGTGCCAGCAGTTCGACGGGACTAAACATTCAGTACTTC
d_gene: .
j_gene: TRBJ2-4
v_gene: TRBV27
abundance: .

CDR3aa: CAMRRLAGGTDTQYF
CDR3nt: TGTGCCATGAGGAGGCTAGCGGGAGGAACAGATACGCAGTATTTT
d_gene: TRBD2
j_gene: TRBJ2-3
v_gene: TRBV2
abundance: .

CDR3aa: CASSATSGAVSGTQYF
CDR3nt: TGTGCCAGCAGCGCAACTAGCGGGGCGGTTTCAGGGACCCAGTACTTC
d_gene: TRBD2
j_gene: TRBJ2-5
v_gene: TRBV11-2
abundance: .

CDR3aa: CASSPRSGQLSGNTIYF
CDR3nt: TGTGCCAGCAGCCCGAGATCGGGACAGCTCTCTGGAAACACCATATATTTT
d_gene: TRBD1
j_gene: TRBJ1-3
v_gene: TRBV7-2
abundance: .

CDR3aa: CASRDSSFNEQFF
CDR3nt: TGTGCCAGCCGGGACTCCTCCTTCAATGAGCAGTTCTTC
d_gene: .
j_gene: TRBJ2-1
v_gene: TRBV2
abundance: once

CDR3aa: CASSSRTGAGPQHF
CDR3nt: TGTGCCAGTAGTTCCCGGACAGGGGCAGGGCCCCAGCATTTT
d_gene: TRBD1
j_gene: TRBJ1-5
v_gene: TRBV6-5
abundance: .

CDR3aa: CASSPKRPNEKLFF
CDR3nt: TGTGCCAGCAGCCCTAAGCGTCCCAATGAAAAACTGTTTTTT
d_gene: .
j_gene: TRBJ1-4
v_gene: TRBV6-1
abundance: .

CDR3aa: CASSQVGQGGYEQYF
CDR3nt: TGCGCCAGCAGCCAGGTGGGACAGGGGGGATACGAGCAGTACTTC
d_gene: TRBD1
j_gene: TRBJ2-7
v_gene: TRBV4-1
abundance: once

CDR3aa: CASSIQGAWNTIYF
CDR3nt: TGTGCCAGTAGTATCCAGGGGGCATGGAACACCATATATTTT
d_gene: TRBD1
j_gene: TRBJ1-3
v_gene: TRBV19
abundance: .

CDR3aa: CASSPRGDQYEQYF
CDR3nt: TGCGCCAGCAGCCCGCGGGGGGACCAATACGAGCAGTACTTC
d_gene: TRBD2
j_gene: TRBJ2-7
v_gene: TRBV4-1
abundance: .

CDR3aa: CASSLDRGDPEAFF
CDR3nt: TGCGCCAGCAGCTTGGACAGGGGTGATCCTGAAGCTTTCTTT
d_gene: TRBD1
j_gene: TRBJ1-1
v_gene: TRBV5-1
abundance: few

CDR3aa: CASSVVAGGTDTQYF
CDR3nt: TGTGCCAGCAGCGTAGTAGCGGGAGGGACAGATACGCAGTATTTT
d_gene: TRBD2
j_gene: TRBJ2-3
v_gene: TRBV9
abundance: .